This T cell receptor beta chain emerged from a study of T cell responses to AZD1222 COVID-19 vaccine. Study-level points and caveats: No repertoire was sampled before or during the peak T cell response, only after it. The donor group comprised mostly white British people and more females; the analysis possibly underestimated clonal diversity.

V shed 3 bases and J shed 0 bases, with 9 bases lying between them. The CDR3 spans 16 residues. Germline CDR1 reads LNHDA; CDR2 reads SQIVND (reference sequence). As concerns this clone: Its antigen is as yet unknown.

The protocol was immunoSEQ multiplex PCR, while the TCRdb copy is restricted to in-frame clones and leaves out a portion. This table has under 35,000 clones, approximately 86% appearing once. This TCR derives from an adult in good health. The rearrangement links TRBV19 to TRBJ2-6, with unresolved D. Sequenced material: peripheral blood, taken on day 0 of AZD1222 vaccination. The CDR3 loop reads CASSIGASSGANVLTF. CDR3 bases: TGTGCCAGTAGTATCGGCGCCAGCTCTGGGGCCAACGTCCTGACTTTC.